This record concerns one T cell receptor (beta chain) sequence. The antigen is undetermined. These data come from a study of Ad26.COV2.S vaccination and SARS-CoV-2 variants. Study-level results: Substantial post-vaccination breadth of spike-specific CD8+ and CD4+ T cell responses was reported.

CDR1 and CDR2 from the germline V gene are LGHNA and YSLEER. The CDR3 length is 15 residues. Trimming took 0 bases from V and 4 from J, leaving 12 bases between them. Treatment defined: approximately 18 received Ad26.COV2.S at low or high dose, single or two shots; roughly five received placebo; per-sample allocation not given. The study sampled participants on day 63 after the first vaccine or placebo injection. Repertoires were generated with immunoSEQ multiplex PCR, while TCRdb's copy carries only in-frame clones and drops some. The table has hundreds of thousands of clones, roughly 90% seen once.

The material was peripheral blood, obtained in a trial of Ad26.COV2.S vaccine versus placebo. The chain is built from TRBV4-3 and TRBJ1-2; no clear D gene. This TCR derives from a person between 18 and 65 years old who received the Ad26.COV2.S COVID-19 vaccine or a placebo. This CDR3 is CASSQDSSGFYGYTF. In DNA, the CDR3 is TGCGCCAGCAGCCAAGATTCTTCGGGGTTCTATGGCTACACCTTC.